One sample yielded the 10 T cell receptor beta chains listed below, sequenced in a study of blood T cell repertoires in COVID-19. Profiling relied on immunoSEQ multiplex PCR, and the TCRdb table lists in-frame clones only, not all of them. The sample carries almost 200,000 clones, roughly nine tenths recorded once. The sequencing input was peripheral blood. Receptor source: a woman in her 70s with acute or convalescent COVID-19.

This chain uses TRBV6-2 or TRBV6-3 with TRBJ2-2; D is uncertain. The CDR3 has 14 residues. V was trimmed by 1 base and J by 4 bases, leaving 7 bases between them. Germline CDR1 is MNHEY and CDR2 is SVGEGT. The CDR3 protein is CASSYLEFTGELFF. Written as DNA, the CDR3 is TGTGCCAGCAGTTACTTGGAGTTCACCGGGGAGCTGTTTTTT.

CDR3 amino acids: CASSLREGYEQYF. The CDR3 bases are TGTGCCAGCAGCCTTCGAGAGGGCTACGAGCAGTACTTC. The V call is TRBV3-1 (or the pseudogene TRBV3-2), the J call TRBJ2-7; a weak D match, TRBD2 (5 bases). Between the trimmed V and J ends, which lost 4 bases and 3 bases, there was a span of 10 bases. CDR3 size: 13 residues. Looked up from germline, CDR1 is LGHDT and CDR2 is YNNKEL (reference sequence).

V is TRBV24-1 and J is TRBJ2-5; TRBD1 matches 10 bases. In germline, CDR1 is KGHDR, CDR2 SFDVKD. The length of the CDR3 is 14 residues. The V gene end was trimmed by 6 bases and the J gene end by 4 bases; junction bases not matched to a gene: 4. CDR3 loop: CATSWGQGIETQYF. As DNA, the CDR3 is TGTGCCACCAGTTGGGGACAGGGGATAGAGACCCAGTACTTC.

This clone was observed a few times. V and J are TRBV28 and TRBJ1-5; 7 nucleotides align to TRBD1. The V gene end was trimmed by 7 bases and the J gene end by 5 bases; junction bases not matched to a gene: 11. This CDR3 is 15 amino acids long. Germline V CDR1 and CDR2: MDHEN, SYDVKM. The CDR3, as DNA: TGTGCCAGCAAAACGACAGGGATTTCGCATCAGCCCCAGCATTTT. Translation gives CASKTTGISHQPQHF. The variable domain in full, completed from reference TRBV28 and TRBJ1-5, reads DVKVTQSSRYLVKRTGEKVFLECVQDMDHENMFWYRQDPGLGLRLIYFSYDVKMKEKGDIPEGYSVSREKKERFSLILESASTNQTSMYLCASKTTGISHQPQHFGDGTRLSIL.

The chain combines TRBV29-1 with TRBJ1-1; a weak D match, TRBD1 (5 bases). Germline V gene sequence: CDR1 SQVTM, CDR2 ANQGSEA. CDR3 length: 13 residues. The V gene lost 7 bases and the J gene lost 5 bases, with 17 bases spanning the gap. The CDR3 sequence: CSAETRAGTEAFF. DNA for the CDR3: TGCAGCGCCGAGACCCGGGCAGGGACTGAAGCTTTCTTT.

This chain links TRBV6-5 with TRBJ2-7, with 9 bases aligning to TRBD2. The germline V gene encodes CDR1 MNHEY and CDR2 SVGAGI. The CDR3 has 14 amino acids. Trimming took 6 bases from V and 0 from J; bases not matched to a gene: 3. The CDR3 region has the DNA TGTGCCAGCAGCCCGACTAGCGGCTCCTACGAGCAGTACTTC. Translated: CASSPTSGSYEQYF.

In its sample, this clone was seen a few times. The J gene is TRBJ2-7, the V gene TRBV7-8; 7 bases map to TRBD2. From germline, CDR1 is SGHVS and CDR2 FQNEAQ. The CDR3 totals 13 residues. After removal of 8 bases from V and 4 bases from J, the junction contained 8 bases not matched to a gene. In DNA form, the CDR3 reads TGTGCCAGCTGCCGAACCGGGGGGTACGAGCAGTACTTC. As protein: CASCRTGGYEQYF.

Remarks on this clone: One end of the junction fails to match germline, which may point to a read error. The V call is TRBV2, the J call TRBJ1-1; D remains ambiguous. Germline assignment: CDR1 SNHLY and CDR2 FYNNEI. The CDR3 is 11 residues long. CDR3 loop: CASTTREMRGF. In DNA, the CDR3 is TGTGCCAGCACAACACGGGAGATGAGAGGGTTT.

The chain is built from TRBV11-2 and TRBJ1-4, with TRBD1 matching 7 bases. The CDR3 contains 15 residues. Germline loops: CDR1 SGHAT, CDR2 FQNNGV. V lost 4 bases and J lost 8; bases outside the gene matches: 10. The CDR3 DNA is TGTGCCAGCAGCTCTACGACAGGGCTTGGGGAAAAACTGTTTTTT. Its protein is CASSSTTGLGEKLFF.

As DNA, the CDR3 is TGTGCCAGCAGTCCACCGAGACAGGGATTCCTCGTGGGCACCGGGGAGCTGTTTTTT. Residues: CASSPPRQGFLVGTGELFF. This chain links TRBV2 with TRBJ2-2; 7 nucleotides match TRBD1. Germline assignment: CDR1 SNHLY and CDR2 FYNNEI. The CDR3 sequence is 19 residues long. The V and J ends lost 5 bases and 4 bases, in that order; junction bases with no gene match: 19.